The 17 T cell receptor beta chains listed next were all sequenced from one sample in a study of blood T cell repertoires in COVID-19. Sequencing was performed with immunoSEQ multiplex PCR; in TCRdb, only in-frame clones are kept and a portion is missing. The profile shows some 200,000 clones, about 80% of them singletons. Material for sequencing was peripheral blood. These receptors came from a young woman who had recovered from COVID-19.

V is TRBV24-1 and J is TRBJ2-7, with D maybe TRBD1 (5 bases). The CDR3 contains 14 residues. The ends were cut back, 3 bases at V and 1 base at J, with 9 bases in the middle. Looked up from germline, CDR1 is KGHDR and CDR2 is SFDVKD. CDR3 DNA sequence: TGTGCCACCAGTGATACGGACACGTCCTACGAGCAGTACTTC. It translates to CATSDTDTSYEQYF.

CDR3 sequence: CASSEALLGQGSGYTF. CDR3 coding DNA: TGTGCCAGCAGTGAAGCGCTTCTAGGGCAGGGAAGTGGCTACACCTTC. V gene TRBV6-1 combines with J gene TRBJ1-2, with a weak D call TRBD1 (5 bases). The CDR3 extends over 16 amino acids. Germline lookup yields CDR1 MNHNS and CDR2 SASEGT. Trimming took 0 bases from V and 7 from J, leaving 18 bases between them.

This rearrangement joins TRBV30 to TRBJ2-7, with D possibly being TRBD1 (6 bases). Looked up from germline, CDR1 is GTSNPN and CDR2 is SVGIG (reference sequence). Deletions cut 5 bases from V and 0 bases from J, with 14 bases between. The CDR3 has 14 amino acids. The CDR3 sequence: CAWGLTGHSYEQYF. The DNA for the CDR3 is TGTGCCTGGGGGCTGACAGGCCACTCCTACGAGCAGTACTTC.

The chain couples TRBV2 to TRBJ1-5, with unresolved D. This CDR3 comprises 14 residues. Germline values: CDR1 SNHLY, CDR2 FYNNEI. V was shortened by 7 bases and J by 6 bases, with 16 bases between the two germline ends. The CDR3 region has the DNA TGTGCCAGCATCGGTGGGAGGGAGGGTCAGCCCCAGCATTTT. Protein product: CASIGGREGQPQHF.

The V call is TRBV15, the J call TRBJ2-1, with D perhaps matching TRBD1 (5 bases). CDR3 size: 15 residues. V was shortened by 0 bases and J by 9 bases, with 15 bases between the two germline ends. Germline assignment: CDR1 LNHNV and CDR2 YYDKDF (reference sequence). CDR3 DNA sequence: TGTGCCACCAGCAGAGATCCCCAGGGTATGGCTGAGCAGTTCTTC. It encodes CATSRDPQGMAEQFF.

The chain carries TRBV2 and TRBJ1-6, with a tentative D call TRBD1 (6 bases). CDR3 size: 14 residues. The V gene's germline CDR1 is SNHLY and CDR2 FYNNEI. The V end was cut by 5 bases, the J end by 6 bases, with 11 bases between. The DNA for the CDR3 is TGTGCCAGCAGTAACACAGGGAGTAATTCACCCCTCCACTTT. It translates to CASSNTGSNSPLHF.

The rearrangement uses TRBV2 and TRBJ2-5, with a tentative D call TRBD2 (6 bases). The V gene's germline CDR1 is SNHLY and CDR2 FYNNEI. This CDR3 contains 13 residues. The V gene lost 6 bases and the J gene lost 5 bases, with 13 bases spanning the gap. CDR3 sequence: CASSGSGRETQYF. The CDR3 DNA is TGTGCCAGCAGCGGCTCAGGGAGGGAGACCCAGTACTTC.

The V call is TRBV27, the J call TRBJ2-7; TRBD2 aligns across 9 bases. V dropped 5 bases and J dropped 0; count of bases not matched to a gene: 8. The CDR3 is made up of 16 amino acids. Germline CDR1 reads MNHEY; CDR2 reads SMNVEV (reference sequence). The CDR3 region is CASSLLTSGNSYEQYF. Written as DNA, the CDR3 is TGTGCCAGCAGTCTATTGACTAGCGGAAACTCCTACGAGCAGTACTTC.

The chain recombines TRBV5-4 with TRBJ2-5, with a tentative D call TRBD1 (5 bases). There are 13 residues in the CDR3. Germline V gives CDR1 SGHNT, CDR2 YYREEE (reference sequence). Trimming stripped 0 bases from V and 5 bases from J, with 8 bases between. The CDR3 DNA follows: TGTGCCAGCAGCTTGGCAGGGATTGAGACCCAGTACTTC. Residues: CASSLAGIETQYF.

The chain carries TRBV28 and TRBJ2-3; D ambiguous. V lost 5 bases to trimming and J lost 5 bases, with 5 bases between them. The CDR3 covers 11 residues. CDR1 and CDR2 (germline): MDHEN, SYDVKM. This CDR3 is CASSLGDTQYF. DNA for the CDR3: TGTGCCAGCAGTCTCGGAGATACGCAGTATTTT.

This chain joins TRBV9 and TRBJ2-1; D might be TRBD2 (6 bases). This CDR3 is built from 13 residues. Germline V CDR1 and CDR2: SGDLS, YYNGEE. V was clipped by 0 bases and J by 9 bases, with 10 bases between them. This CDR3 reads CASSVVPEGEQFF. CDR3 DNA: TGTGCCAGCAGCGTAGTACCGGAGGGTGAGCAGTTCTTC.

The V gene is TRBV5-5, the J gene TRBJ2-5; 7 positions match TRBD1. The CDR3 is 12 amino acids. The V gene's germline CDR1 is SGHKS and CDR2 YYEKEE (reference sequence). Trimming removed 3 bases from V and 8 bases from J; junction bases left unmatched: 4. The CDR3 sequence is CASSWDRITQYF. CDR3 bases: TGTGCCAGCAGCTGGGACAGAATTACCCAGTACTTC.

The chain joins TRBV28 to TRBJ2-2, with D tentatively TRBD2 (6 bases). Germline CDR1 and CDR2: MDHEN and SYDVKM. CDR3 length: 14 amino acids. Trimming pared 6 bases from V and 2 bases from J, leaving 10 bases between. The CDR3 protein is CASRLGSNTGELFF. CDR3 sequence (DNA): TGTGCCAGCAGACTCGGGAGCAACACCGGGGAGCTGTTTTTT. The full variable domain, completed using reference TRBV28 and TRBJ2-2, is DVKVTQSSRYLVKRTGEKVFLECVQDMDHENMFWYRQDPGLGLRLIYFSYDVKMKEKGDIPEGYSVSREKKERFSLILESASTNQTSMYLCASRLGSNTGELFFGEGSRLTVL.

This clone is medium-sized by share. The rearrangement links TRBV5-1 to TRBJ1-6, with D possibly TRBD1 on 6 matching bases. CDR3 length equals 14 residues. Deletions cut 0 bases from V and 8 bases from J, with 9 bases between. Germline V gives CDR1 SGHRS, CDR2 YFSETQ. DNA of the CDR3: TGCGCCAGCAGCTTGGGACAGGTGGATTCACCCCTCCACTTT. Translated: CASSLGQVDSPLHF.

The chain couples TRBV2 to TRBJ2-7; TRBD1 might be the D (5 bases). The CDR3 extends over 12 amino acids. Trimming left V 2 bases short and J 3 bases short, with 5 bases between. Looked up from germline, CDR1 is SNHLY and CDR2 is FYNNEI. For the CDR3, the DNA is TGTGCCAGCAGTGAACAGGGCTACGAGCAGTACTTC. It translates to CASSEQGYEQYF.

CDR3: CASTLSTLAKNIQYF. The DNA of the CDR3 is TGTGCCAGCACCCTAAGTACCCTGGCCAAAAACATTCAGTACTTC. The chain uses TRBV3-1 (or the pseudogene TRBV3-2) and TRBJ2-4; D not resolved. With 7 bases removed from V and 1 base from J, the gap between germline ends came to 14 bases. This CDR3 region has 15 residues. Germline CDR1 and CDR2: LGHDT and YNNKEL (reference sequence).

The gene calls are TRBV18 and TRBJ2-1; D possibly corresponds to TRBD1 (6 bases). V gave up 0 bases and J gave up 5 bases, with 8 bases separating them. There are 14 residues in the CDR3. The germline V gene encodes CDR1 KGHSH and CDR2 LQKENI. CDR3 sequence: CASSPPQGDNEQFF. In nucleotides, the CDR3 is TGTGCCAGCTCACCACCACAGGGAGACAATGAGCAGTTCTTC.